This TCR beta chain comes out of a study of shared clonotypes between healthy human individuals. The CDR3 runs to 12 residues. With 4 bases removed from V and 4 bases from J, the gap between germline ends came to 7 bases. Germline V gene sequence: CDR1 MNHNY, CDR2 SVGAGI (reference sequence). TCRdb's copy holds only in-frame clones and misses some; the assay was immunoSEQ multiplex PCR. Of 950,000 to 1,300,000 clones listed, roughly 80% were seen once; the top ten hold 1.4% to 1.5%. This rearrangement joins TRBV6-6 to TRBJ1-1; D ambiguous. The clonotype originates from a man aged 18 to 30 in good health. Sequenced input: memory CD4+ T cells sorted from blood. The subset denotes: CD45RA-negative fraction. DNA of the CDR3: TGTGCCAGCAGTTCGGCGTTCACTGAAGCTTTCTTT. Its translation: CASSSAFTEAFF.